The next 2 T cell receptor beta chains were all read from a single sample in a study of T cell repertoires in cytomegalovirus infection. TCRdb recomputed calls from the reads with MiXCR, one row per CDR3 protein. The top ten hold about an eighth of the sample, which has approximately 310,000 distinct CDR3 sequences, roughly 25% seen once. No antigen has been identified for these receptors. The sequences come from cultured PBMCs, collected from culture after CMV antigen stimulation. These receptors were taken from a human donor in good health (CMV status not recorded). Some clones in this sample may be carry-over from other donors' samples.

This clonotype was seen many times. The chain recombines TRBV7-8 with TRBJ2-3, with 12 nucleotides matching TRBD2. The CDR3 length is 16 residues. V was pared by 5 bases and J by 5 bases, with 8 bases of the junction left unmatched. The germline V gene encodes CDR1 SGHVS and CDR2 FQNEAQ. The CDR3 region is CASSVGLAGIIDTQYF. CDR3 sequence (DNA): TGTGCCAGCAGCGTAGGACTAGCGGGAATTATAGATACGCAGTATTTT.

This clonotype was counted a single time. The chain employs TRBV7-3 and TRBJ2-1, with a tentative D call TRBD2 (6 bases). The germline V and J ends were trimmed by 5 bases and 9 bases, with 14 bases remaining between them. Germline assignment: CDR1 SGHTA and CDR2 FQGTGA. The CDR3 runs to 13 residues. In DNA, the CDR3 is TGTGCCAGCAGCGCGACTAGTTCGGTTGAGCAGTTCTTC. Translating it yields CASSATSSVEQFF.